The 14 T cell receptor beta chains below come from one sample, sequenced in a study of CD8 T cells in ankylosing spondylitis. From the 5' RACE reads, TCRdb called clonotypes with MiXCR, one entry per CDR3 protein. Here the sample spans around 280,000 distinct CDR3 sequences, about 20% being singletons. Sequencing was carried out using blood, either unsorted or a sorted T cell fraction (not recorded which). Receptor source: a male donor with ankylosing spondylitis or in good health (not recorded which).

V gene TRBV27 combines with J gene TRBJ2-7, with 7 bases aligning to TRBD1. The CDR3 extends over 15 amino acids. V lost 6 bases and J lost 0; bases outside the gene matches: 8. Germline CDR1 and CDR2: MNHEY and SMNVEV (reference sequence). CDR3 nucleotides: TGTGCCAGCAGCCCCAGGGGGACAGTCTCCTACGAGCAGTACGTC. Protein sequence: CASSPRGTVSYEQYV.

The chain combines TRBV5-1 with TRBJ2-5; 8 nucleotides agree with TRBD2. The CDR3 has 16 amino acids. Germline loops: CDR1 SGHRS, CDR2 YFSETQ. With 2 bases clipped from V and 6 bases from J, the junction kept 12 bases outside the gene matches. The CDR3 is CASSLTAGAEGKTQYF. DNA of the CDR3: TGCGCCAGCAGCTTAACAGCGGGGGCAGAGGGAAAGACCCAGTACTTC.

This clonotype was observed a few times. V usage is TRBV20-1 and J usage is TRBJ1-5, with TRBD1 matching over 8 bases. The CDR3 covers 15 residues. The J segment lost 0 bases and the V segment lost 6 bases, leaving 7 bases of the junction unmatched. Per germline, CDR1 DFQATT and CDR2 SNEGSKA (reference sequence). Here the CDR3 DNA reads TGCAGTGCGGCAAGACAGGGGCGTAGCAATCAGCCCCAGCATTTT. Translated: CSAARQGRSNQPQHF.

The table lists this clonotype with many counts. The chain couples TRBV6-5 to TRBJ1-2; D is perhaps TRBD1 (5 bases). The V gene's germline CDR1 is MNHEY and CDR2 SVGAGI. This CDR3 is built from 14 residues. Trimming pared 2 bases from V and 8 bases from J, leaving 15 bases between. CDR3 loop: CASSYGAGPMGYTF. In DNA, the CDR3 is TGTGCCAGCAGTTACGGGGCGGGGCCTATGGGCTACACCTTC.

The V gene is TRBV27, the J gene TRBJ2-5; 8 bases line up with TRBD1. The CDR3 runs to 13 residues. J lost 5 bases, V lost 6 bases, and 5 bases had no gene match. From germline, CDR1 is MNHEY and CDR2 SMNVEV (reference sequence). The CDR3 sequence is CASRTGGGETQYF. CDR3 nucleotide sequence: TGTGCCAGCAGAACAGGGGGTGGGGAGACCCAGTACTTC.

This clonotype was observed many times. The J gene is TRBJ2-3, the V gene TRBV6-2 or TRBV6-3, with 12 bases lining up with TRBD2. CDR3 size: 17 residues. CDR1 is MNHEY and CDR2 is SVGEGT in the germline V gene. J was trimmed by 5 bases and V by 5 bases; bases with no gene match: 11. The CDR3 is CASSPTLLAGGVDTQYF. The CDR3 nucleotides read TGTGCCAGCAGTCCAACCCTCCTAGCGGGAGGGGTAGATACGCAGTATTTT.

The chain has TRBV27 and TRBJ2-2; D is ambiguous. The CDR3 contains 14 residues. Per the germline V gene, CDR1 is MNHEY and CDR2 is SMNVEV (reference sequence). V was pared by 4 bases and J by 3 bases, with 9 bases between. CDR3 sequence (DNA): TGTGCCAGCAGTTGGGCCAGAGACACCGGGGAGCTGTTTTTT. Translated: CASSWARDTGELFF.

This clonotype was found a few times. The chain has TRBV7-8 and TRBJ1-5; D is possibly TRBD1 (5 bases). Trimming stripped 5 bases from V and 4 bases from J, with 15 bases between. The CDR3 is 15 amino acids. Germline V gene lookup returns CDR1 SGHVS and CDR2 FQNEAQ. The CDR3 protein is CASSPPGTVNQPQHF. The DNA of the CDR3 is TGTGCCAGCAGCCCCCCCGGGACGGTGAATCAGCCCCAGCATTTT.

This clonotype showed up just once. The chain uses TRBV7-2 and TRBJ2-3; TRBD2 agrees at 8 bases. V lost 1 base to trimming and J lost 4 bases; unmatched junction nucleotides: 10. The CDR3 loop spans 17 amino acids. Per the germline V gene, CDR1 is SGHTA and CDR2 is FQGNSA. Written as DNA, the CDR3 is TGTGCCAGCAGCTTAGTTTCGGGCCGGGGGGGCCCAGATACGCAGTATTTT. It translates to CASSLVSGRGGPDTQYF.

This clonotype has a handful of counts. The V and J genes are TRBV7-2 and TRBJ1-5; no definite D call. There are 15 residues in the CDR3. CDR1 is SGHTA and CDR2 is FQGNSA in the germline V gene. V was shortened by 2 bases and J by 0 bases, with 8 bases between the two germline ends. Here the CDR3 DNA reads TGTGCCAGCAGCTTACGAGGGAATAGCAATCAGCCCCAGCATTTT. It is translated as CASSLRGNSNQPQHF.

This clonotype showed up just a few times. The chain couples TRBV24-1 to TRBJ2-5; weak D call: TRBD1 (5 bases). Trimming cost V 5 bases and J 2 bases, with 17 bases left between them. This CDR3 is built from 16 residues. Germline V CDR1 and CDR2: KGHDR, SFDVKD. The CDR3 is CATSGSPWQGQETQYF. As DNA, the CDR3 is TGTGCCACCAGTGGGAGCCCCTGGCAGGGTCAAGAGACCCAGTACTTC.

The V and J genes are TRBV7-9 and TRBJ1-1, with D possibly matching TRBD1 (5 bases). V lost 5 bases, J lost 10 bases, and 17 bases lay in between. The CDR3 loop spans 13 amino acids. CDR1 and CDR2 from the germline V gene are SEHNR and FQNEAQ (reference sequence). CDR3 sequence: CASSGEIGHGAFF. The CDR3 DNA reads TGTGCCAGCAGCGGGGAAATCGGACATGGAGCTTTCTTT.

The count of this clonotype is one. This chain uses TRBV27 with TRBJ2-5; the D is unclear. CDR3 length: 14 residues. The germline CDR1 and CDR2 sequences are MNHEY and SMNVEV (reference sequence). Trimming removed 3 bases from V and 5 bases from J, with 13 bases in between. CDR3: CASSLFGIGETQYF. The CDR3 DNA reads TGTGCCAGCAGTTTGTTCGGCATCGGGGAGACCCAGTACTTC.

In DNA, the CDR3 is TGTGCCAGCAGCTTGGGGTTTTCCGGACAGGGGGGAGATGAGCAGTTCTTC. Translating it yields CASSLGFSGQGGDEQFF. The V and J genes are TRBV7-9 and TRBJ2-1; 10 bases match TRBD1. The junction had 13 bases not matched to a gene; V was cut back by 3 bases and J by 8 bases. Germline CDR1 and CDR2: SEHNR and FQNEAQ (reference sequence). The CDR3 length is 17 residues.